These 3 T cell receptor beta chains originate from one sample sequenced in a study of regulatory T cells in long-lasting Graves disease. Combining iRepertoire HTBI primers with Arm-PCR of CDR3 regions, the authors built TCR beta libraries. TCRdb passed the multiplex PCR reads through MiXCR, listing each CDR3 protein once. Among some 450,000 distinct CDR3 sequences listed, over 15% were seen once. Time point specified: newly diagnosed GD, antithyroid drugs for less than 3 months. TCR sequences were obtained from RNA taken from PBMCs. These data were also filed under a second study, of T cells in Graves' hyperthyroidism and ophthalmopathy.

The source material was peripheral blood mononuclear cells (PBMCs), sampled at new diagnosis, from a patient treated with antithyroid drugs. Receptors originate from a woman in her 30s with Graves disease.

This clonotype came up a few times. This chain links TRBV29-1 with TRBJ2-5; D might be TRBD2 (5 bases). The CDR3 runs 13 residues. The germline V gene has CDR1 SQVTM and CDR2 ANQGSEA. The germline V and J ends were trimmed by 4 bases and 4 bases, with 13 bases remaining between them. The CDR3 DNA follows: TGCAGCGTTGTAGGCTCCAGCGGAGAGACCCAGTACTTC. It translates to CSVVGSSGETQYF.

This chain links TRBV6-2 or TRBV6-3 with TRBJ2-7, with D possibly TRBD2 on 6 matching bases. The germline V gene encodes CDR1 MNHEY and CDR2 SVGEGT. V was clipped by 4 bases and J by 0 bases, with 10 bases between them. CDR3 size: 14 residues. CDR3 amino acids: CASSSDGSSYEQYF. CDR3 sequence (DNA): TGTGCCAGCAGTTCGGACGGGAGCTCCTACGAGCAGTACTTC.

This clonotype was seen many times. V usage is TRBV7-9 and J usage is TRBJ2-7; D gene uncertain. The CDR3 length is 12 residues. V was clipped by 2 bases and J by 3 bases, with 5 bases between them. Germline values: CDR1 SEHNR, CDR2 FQNEAQ (reference sequence). For the CDR3, the DNA is TGTGCCAGCAGCTTATCTCTCTACGAGCAGTACTTC. This gives the protein CASSLSLYEQYF. The whole variable domain, remainder taken from reference TRBV7-9 and TRBJ2-7, is DTGVSQNPRHKITKRGQNVTFRCDPISEHNRLYWYRQTLGQGPEFLTYFQNEAQLEKSRLLSDRFSAERPKGSFSTLEIQRTEQGDSAMYLCASSLSLYEQYFGPGTRLTVT.